What follows are 21 T cell receptor beta chains derived from one specimen sequenced in a study of blood T cell repertoires in COVID-19. Profiling relied on immunoSEQ multiplex PCR, and the TCRdb table lists in-frame clones only, not all of them. The table has roughly 190,000 clones, over 80% seen once. Input material: peripheral blood. Receptor source: a woman between 55 and 75 years old with COVID-19, enrolled during active disease.

This clone has just one count. The CDR3 loop reads CASSTSGRSPFF. CDR3 nucleotide sequence: TGTGCCAGCAGCACTAGCGGCAGGTCCCCGTTCTTC. The genes are TRBV3-1 (or the pseudogene TRBV3-2) and TRBJ2-1; TRBD2 aligns across 8 bases. CDR1 and CDR2 (germline): LGHDT, YNNKEL (reference sequence). V dropped 5 bases and J dropped 15; count of bases not matched to a gene: 9. The CDR3 has 12 residues.

V is TRBV6-5 and J is TRBJ2-7, with TRBD1 matching 8 bases. Per germline, CDR1 MNHEY and CDR2 SVGAGI. This CDR3 spans 14 amino acids. J lost 6 bases, V lost 5 bases, and 9 bases had no gene match. In DNA form, the CDR3 reads TGTGCCAGCAGTAGGTCAGGGGGCGAAGGCGAGCAGTACTTC. Protein product: CASSRSGGEGEQYF.

The chain has TRBV9 and TRBJ1-1; a possible D gene is TRBD1 (5 bases). The ends were cut back, 0 bases at V and 4 bases at J, with 19 bases in the middle. The CDR3 is 17 residues long. CDR1 SGDLS and CDR2 YYNGEE come from the germline V gene. CDR3 in DNA: TGTGCCAGCAGCGTAGGTGGGGGGTCGTACACGGGCACTGAAGCTTTCTTT. As protein: CASSVGGGSYTGTEAFF.

In this sample, this clone turned up a few times. The gene calls are TRBV19 and TRBJ1-5; 10 bases are a match to TRBD1. This CDR3 comprises 15 residues. Germline V gives CDR1 LNHDA, CDR2 SQIVND (reference sequence). With 9 bases clipped from V and 3 bases from J, the junction kept 8 bases outside the gene matches. In nucleotides, the CDR3 is TGTGCCAGCTCACCGGGACAGGGGTACAATCAGCCCCAGCATTTT. Encoded protein: CASSPGQGYNQPQHF.

This clone was seen a few times. V is TRBV6-5 and J is TRBJ1-5, with D unclear. Deletions cut 5 bases from V and 0 bases from J, with 11 bases between. The CDR3 is made up of 15 amino acids. Germline CDR1 is MNHEY and CDR2 is SVGAGI. The CDR3 protein is CASSRDQNSNQPQHF. In nucleotides, the CDR3 is TGTGCCAGCAGTCGGGATCAGAATAGCAATCAGCCCCAGCATTTT.

A note on this clone: This same CDR3 is encoded by further DNA sequences in the sample. The genes are TRBV9 and TRBJ1-2; D unclear. The CDR3 is 15 residues long. Trimming removed 0 bases from V and 0 bases from J, with 9 bases in between. The germline V gene encodes CDR1 SGDLS and CDR2 YYNGEE. The CDR3 DNA follows: TGTGCCAGCAGCGTAGAAGACTCTTCTAACTATGGCTACACCTTC. Its translation: CASSVEDSSNYGYTF.

This rearrangement joins TRBV30 to TRBJ1-2, with D tentatively TRBD1 (6 bases). The CDR3 loop spans 12 amino acids. V lost 1 base and J lost 4, with 7 bases in between. Germline CDR1 is GTSNPN and CDR2 is SVGIG (reference sequence). DNA of the CDR3: TGTGCCTGGAGTGACAGGGCCTATGGCTACACCTTC. Residues: CAWSDRAYGYTF. The full variable domain, completed using reference TRBV30 and TRBJ1-2, is SQTIHQWPATLVQPVGSPLSLECTVEGTSNPNLYWYRQAAGRGLQLLFYSVGIGQISSEVPQNLSASRPQDRQFILSSKKLLLSDSGFYLCAWSDRAYGYTFGSGTRLTVV.

The chain employs TRBV12-3 or TRBV12-4 and TRBJ1-1, with D maybe TRBD1 (5 bases). Trimming stripped 1 base from V and 5 bases from J, with 8 bases between. The CDR3 is 13 amino acids. Written as DNA, the CDR3 is TGTGCCAGCAGTTTAGTCAGGGTTACTGAAGCTTTCTTT. Residues: CASSLVRVTEAFF.

The chain recombines TRBV29-1 with TRBJ2-7, with a tentative D call TRBD1 (6 bases). Germline V gene lookup returns CDR1 SQVTM and CDR2 ANQGSEA. The CDR3 runs 12 residues. With 4 bases removed from V and 2 bases from J, the gap between germline ends came to 9 bases. As DNA, the CDR3 is TGCAGCGTTGGTGGGACACCCTACGAGCAGTACTTC. Translated: CSVGGTPYEQYF.

The V gene is TRBV9, the J gene TRBJ2-2; TRBD2 is a possible D gene (5 bases). This CDR3 region has 13 residues. Trimming pared 6 bases from V and 3 bases from J, leaving 9 bases between. The germline V gene encodes CDR1 SGDLS and CDR2 YYNGEE. The CDR3 DNA follows: TGTGCCAGCAAAACTAGTGACACCGGGGAGCTGTTTTTT. Amino acid sequence: CASKTSDTGELFF.

The chain has TRBV2 and TRBJ1-5; the match to TRBD1 covers 7 bases. V dropped 7 bases and J dropped 4; count of bases not matched to a gene: 4. The CDR3 runs 13 residues. Germline assignment: CDR1 SNHLY and CDR2 FYNNEI. CDR3 bases: TGTGCCAGCAAAATGGACAGGAATCAGCCCCAGCATTTT. This gives the protein CASKMDRNQPQHF.

The chain uses TRBV3-1 (or the pseudogene TRBV3-2) and TRBJ1-5; D possibly corresponds to TRBD1 (6 bases). This CDR3 is built from 14 residues. Germline V gene lookup returns CDR1 LGHDT and CDR2 YNNKEL (reference sequence). V was cut by 4 bases and J by 5 bases, with 12 bases left in between. The CDR3 DNA reads as TGTGCCAGCAGCCCACGGGGGGGGCATCAGCCCCAGCATTTT. Encoded protein: CASSPRGGHQPQHF.

The chain links TRBV6-4 to TRBJ2-1; unclear D gene. The CDR3 runs to 13 residues. Trimming stripped 8 bases from V and 0 bases from J, with 8 bases between. Germline V gene data show CDR1 as MRHNA and CDR2 as SNTAGT. The CDR3 loop reads CASAVNSYNEQFF. CDR3 sequence (DNA): TGTGCCAGCGCAGTAAACTCCTACAATGAGCAGTTCTTC.

This chain uses TRBV5-1 with TRBJ2-1; 13 nucleotides agree with TRBD2. J lost 7 bases, V lost 6 bases, and 7 bases had no gene match. This CDR3 comprises 15 residues. Germline values: CDR1 SGHRS, CDR2 YFSETQ. The CDR3 nucleotides are TGCGCCAGCAAGCCTGGGACTAGCGGGATGAATGAGCAGTTCTTC. Translated: CASKPGTSGMNEQFF.

The gene calls are TRBV19 and TRBJ1-6, with D possibly TRBD1 on 5 matching bases. Trimming pared 11 bases from V and 8 bases from J, leaving 16 bases between. CDR1 and CDR2 from the germline V gene are LNHDA and SQIVND (reference sequence). This CDR3 is built from 13 residues. The CDR3 bases are TGTGCCTCGAGTGGGGGGTTCTATTCACCCCTCCACTTT. It yields the protein CASSGGFYSPLHF. The variable domain in full, completed from reference TRBV19 and TRBJ1-6, reads DGGITQSPKYLFRKEGQNVTLSCEQNLNHDAMYWYRQDPGQGLRLIYYSQIVNDFQKGDIAEGYSVSREKKESFPLTVTSAQKNPTAFYLCASSGGFYSPLHFGNGTRLTVT.

This sequence joins TRBV18 and TRBJ2-7; 8 nucleotides match TRBD1. Germline CDR1 and CDR2: KGHSH and LQKENI. The trim removed 6 bases at V and 1 base at J, leaving 11 bases unmatched. The CDR3 is 16 amino acids. Written as DNA, the CDR3 is TGTGCCAGCTCGCCTAAACAGGGGGTACCATCCTACGAGCAGTACTTC. This sequence encodes CASSPKQGVPSYEQYF.

This clone was counted only a few times. The chain joins TRBV18 to TRBJ2-5; maybe TRBD2 (5 bases). The CDR3 loop spans 14 amino acids. V shed 0 bases and J shed 3 bases, with 8 bases lying between them. Germline-derived CDR1 and CDR2 are KGHSH and LQKENI. The DNA of the CDR3 is TGTGCCAGCTCACCACCGGCGGGTGAAGAGACCCAGTACTTC. Translation gives CASSPPAGEETQYF. The full variable domain, with the rest looked up from reference TRBV18 and TRBJ2-5, is NAGVMQNPRHLVRRRGQEARLRCSPMKGHSHVYWYRQLPEEGLKFMVYLQKENIIDESGMPKERFSAEFPKEGPSILRIQQVVRGDSAAYFCASSPPAGEETQYFGPGTRLLVL.

This clone occurred once. J is TRBJ2-7 and V is TRBV6-4, with 11 bases fitting TRBD2. Trimming took 4 bases from V and 4 from J; bases not matched to a gene: 6. CDR1 and CDR2 (germline): MRHNA, SNTAGT. The CDR3 runs to 15 residues. DNA for the CDR3: TGTGCCAGCAGTGCCGGGACTAGCGGCCCTTACGAGCAGTACTTC. Amino acids: CASSAGTSGPYEQYF.

The chain has TRBV2 and TRBJ1-3; D is unresolved. The V end was cut by 6 bases, the J end by 2 bases, with 17 bases between. The CDR3 runs to 16 residues. Germline V lookup: CDR1 SNHLY, CDR2 FYNNEI. The CDR3 bases are TGTGCCAGCAGACCAAGATTGAGAGGCACTGGAAACACCATATATTTT. Translated: CASRPRLRGTGNTIYF.

This sequence joins TRBV7-9 and TRBJ1-1; D gene unclear. The CDR3 loop spans 11 amino acids. V lost 3 bases, J lost 4 bases, and 3 bases lay in between. In germline, CDR1 is SEHNR, CDR2 FQNEAQ (reference sequence). CDR3 in DNA: TGTGCCAGCAGCTTCGGCACTGAAGCTTTCTTT. It is translated as CASSFGTEAFF. The complete variable domain, with remaining parts taken from reference TRBV7-9 and TRBJ1-1, reads DTGVSQNPRHKITKRGQNVTFRCDPISEHNRLYWYRQTLGQGPEFLTYFQNEAQLEKSRLLSDRFSAERPKGSFSTLEIQRTEQGDSAMYLCASSFGTEAFFGQGTRLTVV.

CDR3 in amino acids: CASSEAQGLYGYTF. The CDR3 nucleotides read TGTGCCAGCAGTGAAGCGCAGGGTCTCTATGGCTACACCTTC. V usage is TRBV2 and J usage is TRBJ1-2; tentative D call: TRBD1 (5 bases). The CDR3 covers 14 residues. V gave up 0 bases and J gave up 4 bases, with 9 bases separating them. Germline CDR1 and CDR2: SNHLY and FYNNEI.